This T cell receptor (beta chain) originates from a study of blood T cell repertoires in COVID-19. Participants were placed into cohorts based on the clinical history they reported. On this clone itself: Given a far larger clone just one base away, this is likely a sequencing read error.

There are 14 residues in the CDR3. V was clipped by 4 bases and J by 2 bases; unmatched bases: 3. In germline, CDR1 is LGHDT, CDR2 YNNKEL (reference sequence). Per the study methods: Nucleated cell counts were estimated from reference gene primer amplification. Assay: immunoSEQ multiplex PCR; the TCRdb copy retains only in-frame clones and omits some. The V and J calls and clone size come from that table; D and trimming were worked out from the DNA. Among hundreds of thousands of clones listed, 85% were seen once. Sequenced: PBMCs or T cells enriched from blood (not recorded which). The receptor was isolated from a woman between 50 and 59 years old who had recovered from COVID-19. The chain uses TRBV3-1 (or the pseudogene TRBV3-2) and TRBJ1-2; TRBD1 agrees at 8 bases. DNA of the CDR3: TGTGCCAGCAGCCCGGACAGGGCCAACTATGGCTACACCTTC. Protein: CASSPDRANYGYTF.